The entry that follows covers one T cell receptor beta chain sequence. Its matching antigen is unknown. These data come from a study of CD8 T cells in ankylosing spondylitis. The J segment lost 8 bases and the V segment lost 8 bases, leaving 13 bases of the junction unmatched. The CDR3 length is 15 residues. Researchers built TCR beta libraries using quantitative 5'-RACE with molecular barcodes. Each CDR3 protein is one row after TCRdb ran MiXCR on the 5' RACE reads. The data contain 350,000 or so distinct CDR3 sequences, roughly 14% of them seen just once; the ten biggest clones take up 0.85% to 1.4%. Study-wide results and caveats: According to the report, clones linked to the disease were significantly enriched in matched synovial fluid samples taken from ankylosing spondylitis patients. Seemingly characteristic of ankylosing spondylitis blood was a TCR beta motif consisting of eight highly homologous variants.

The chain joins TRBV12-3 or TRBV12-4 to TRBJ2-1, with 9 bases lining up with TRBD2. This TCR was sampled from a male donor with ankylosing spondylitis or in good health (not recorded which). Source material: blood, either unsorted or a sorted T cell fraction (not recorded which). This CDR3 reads CASRLRLAGLYEQFF. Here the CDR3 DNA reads TGTGCCAGCCGTCTCCGGCTAGCGGGACTGTATGAGCAGTTCTTC.